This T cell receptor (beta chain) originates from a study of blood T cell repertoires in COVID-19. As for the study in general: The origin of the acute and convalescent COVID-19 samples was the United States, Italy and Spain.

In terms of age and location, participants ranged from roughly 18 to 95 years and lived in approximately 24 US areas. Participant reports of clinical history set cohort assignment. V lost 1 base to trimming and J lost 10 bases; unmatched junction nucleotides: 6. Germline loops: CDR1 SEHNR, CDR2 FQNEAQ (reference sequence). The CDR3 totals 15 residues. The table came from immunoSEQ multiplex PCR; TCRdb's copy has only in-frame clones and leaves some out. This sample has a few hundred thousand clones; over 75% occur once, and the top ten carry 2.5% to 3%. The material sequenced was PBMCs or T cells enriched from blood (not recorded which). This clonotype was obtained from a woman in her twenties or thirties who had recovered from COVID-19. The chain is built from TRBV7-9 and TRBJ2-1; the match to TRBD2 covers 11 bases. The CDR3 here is CASSLGSGGAKEQFF. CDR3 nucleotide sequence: TGTGCCAGCAGCTTAGGTAGCGGGGGGGCGAAAGAGCAGTTCTTC.